These T cell receptor beta chains were read from a single sample in a study of blood T cells in healthy people across ages. TCRdb processed the 5' RACE reads anew with MiXCR; each CDR3 protein has one entry. Here the sample spans about 2 million distinct CDR3 sequences, less than 50% being singletons. Sequencing was done on a sample of blood. All receptors come from a woman in her thirties or forties in good health. CDR3s include the opening cysteine and the closing phenylalanine or tryptophan. Each record gives: clone size, D gene, J gene, V gene, CDR3 DNA, CDR3 protein. The D gene is left open where the match is weak. A row's size may be missing; if present it is once, few, many or a size class.

.	.	TRBJ1-4	TRBV2	TGTGCCAGCAGTGCGGCACGGGGGGAAAAACTGTTTTTT	CASSAARGEKLFF
.	.	TRBJ2-1	TRBV5-1	TGCGCCAGCAGCTTCATTCCCATGGAGCAGTTCTTC	CASSFIPMEQFF
few	.	TRBJ1-1	TRBV7-2	TGTGCCAGCAGCTTGTCAGCGGTGAACACTGAAGCTTTCTTT	CASSLSAVNTEAFF
few	.	TRBJ2-1	TRBV7-2	TGTGCCAGCAGCTTAGACGGACTGAACAATGAGCAGTTCTTC	CASSLDGLNNEQFF
.	TRBD1	TRBJ2-2	TRBV28	TGTGCCAGCAGTTTATCGACAGGGACGAACACCGGGGAGCTGTTTTTT	CASSLSTGTNTGELFF
.	TRBD1	TRBJ1-1	TRBV28	TGTGCGGGACAGGGGGGATCGGTAGACACTGAAGCTTTCTTT	CAGQGGSVDTEAFF
few	.	TRBJ2-7	TRBV7-2	TGTGCCAGCAGCCCAGACGGCGAGCAGTACTTC	CASSPDGEQYF
few	.	TRBJ2-6	TRBV20-1	TGCAGTGCTAGAGATCGGTTGGAGGTCCCTGGGGCCAACGTCCTGACTTTC	CSARDRLEVPGANVLTF
few	.	TRBJ2-1	TRBV9	TGTGCCAGCAGCGTCGCGCAGGGGTCCCTCTCCTACAATGAGCAGTTCTTC	CASSVAQGSLSYNEQFF
few	.	TRBJ1-4	TRBV7-2	TGTGCCAGCACAAAGGGGAGGGACGAAAAACTGTTTTTT	CASTKGRDEKLFF
.	.	TRBJ2-7	TRBV5-1	TGCGCCAGCAGCTTGTCCTGGCAGAGCCAAAACATCTACGAGCAGTACTTC	CASSLSWQSQNIYEQYF
.	.	TRBJ2-1	TRBV7-7	TGTGCTAGCACCCGCTATGAGCAGTTCTTC	CASTRYEQFF
.	.	TRBJ2-7	TRBV12-3/TRBV12-4	TGTGCCAGCAGTTTGACGGAGGGAGCCGAGCAGTACTTC	CASSLTEGAEQYF
few	.	TRBJ2-5	TRBV20-1	TGTAGTGCTAGAGCCGACGGGCTGAAAGAGACCCAGTACTTC	CSARADGLKETQYF
.	.	TRBJ2-4	TRBV20-1	TGCAGTGCTAGAGTCGGGGGTTCTGCCAAAAACATTCAGTACTTC	CSARVGGSAKNIQYF
.	.	TRBJ2-5	TRBV7-2	TGTGCCAGCAGCACCCTAACTAGTGACCTGCCCGAAGGGACCCAGTACTTC	CASSTLTSDLPEGTQYF
.	TRBD1	TRBJ1-2	TRBV3-1	TGTGCCAGCAGCCAAGTGGACAGGGTCAGCTATGGCTACACCTTC	CASSQVDRVSYGYTF
.	.	TRBJ2-3	TRBV20-1	TGCAGTGCTAGTCGGCAGGGGCCCACACCCCGCACAGATACGCAGTATTTT	CSASRQGPTPRTDTQYF
.	TRBD1	TRBJ1-6	TRBV25-1	TGTGCCAGCAGTGATCGGAACAGGGGCGGGCATAATTCACCCCTCCACTTT	CASSDRNRGGHNSPLHF
few	.	TRBJ2-3	TRBV4-2	TGTGCCAGCAGCCAAGATGTTAGAGGACACCTTAGCACAGATACGCAGTATTTT	CASSQDVRGHLSTDTQYF
.	TRBD1	TRBJ2-1	TRBV29-1	TGCAGCGTTGGACAGGGGGCGTTTTATGAGCAGTTCTTC	CSVGQGAFYEQFF
few	TRBD1	TRBJ2-7	TRBV7-2	TGTGCCAGCAGCTTAAGGACAGGGTCCTACAATGAGCAGTACTTC	CASSLRTGSYNEQYF
few	.	TRBJ2-7	TRBV4-1	TGCGCCAGCAGCCGATACTACAGGGACGAGCAGTACTTC	CASSRYYRDEQYF
.	.	TRBJ2-1	TRBV14	TGTGCCATTGGGTATCCCCATGAGCAGTTCTTC	CAIGYPHEQFF